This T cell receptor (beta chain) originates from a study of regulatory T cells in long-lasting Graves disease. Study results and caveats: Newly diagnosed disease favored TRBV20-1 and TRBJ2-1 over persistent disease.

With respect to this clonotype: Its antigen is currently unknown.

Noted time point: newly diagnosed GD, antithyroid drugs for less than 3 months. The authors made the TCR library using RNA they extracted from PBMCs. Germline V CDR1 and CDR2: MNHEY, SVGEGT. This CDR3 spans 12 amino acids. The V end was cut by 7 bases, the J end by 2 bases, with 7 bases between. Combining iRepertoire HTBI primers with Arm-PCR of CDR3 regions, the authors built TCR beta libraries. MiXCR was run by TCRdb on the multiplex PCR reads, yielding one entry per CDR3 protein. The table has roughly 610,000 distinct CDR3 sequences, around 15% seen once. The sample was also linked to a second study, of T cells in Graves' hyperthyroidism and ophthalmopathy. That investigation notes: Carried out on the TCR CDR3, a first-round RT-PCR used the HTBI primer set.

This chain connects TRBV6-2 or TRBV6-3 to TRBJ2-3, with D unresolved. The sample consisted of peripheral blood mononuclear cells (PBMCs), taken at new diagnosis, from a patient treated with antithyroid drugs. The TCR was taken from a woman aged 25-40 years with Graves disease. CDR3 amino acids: CASKGPTDTQYF. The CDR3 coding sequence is TGTGCCAGCAAAGGTCCCACAGATACGCAGTATTTT.